This T cell receptor (beta chain) was documented in a study of Graves' ophthalmopathy and Graves' hyperthyroidism. Overall study findings and caveats: Cross-validated, the 13-signature model showed 87.88%/81.08% sensitivity/specificity, and 80%/75% in the test set.

CDR1 is SQVTM, CDR2 ANQGSEA, per germline. The ends were cut back, 5 bases at V and 7 bases at J, with 14 bases in the middle. The CDR3 covers 12 residues. Amplification of TCR beta CDR3 regions used RNA transcripts. RT-PCR with HTBI primers came first, then second-round multiplex PCR. In TCRdb, the multiplex PCR reads were re-called with MiXCR into one record per CDR3 protein. The table records 350,000 to 450,000 distinct CDR3 sequences, around a fifth of them present only once. The table lists this clonotype with many counts. Its antigen remains unidentified. The V and J genes are TRBV29-1 and TRBJ2-5, with D unresolved. The TCR originated in a woman aged 18 to 35 with stable Graves' hyperthyroidism. The specimen sequenced was peripheral blood. CDR3 protein: CSVSFDAVTQYF. As DNA, the CDR3 is TGCAGCGTTTCATTTGATGCTGTGACCCAGTACTTC.